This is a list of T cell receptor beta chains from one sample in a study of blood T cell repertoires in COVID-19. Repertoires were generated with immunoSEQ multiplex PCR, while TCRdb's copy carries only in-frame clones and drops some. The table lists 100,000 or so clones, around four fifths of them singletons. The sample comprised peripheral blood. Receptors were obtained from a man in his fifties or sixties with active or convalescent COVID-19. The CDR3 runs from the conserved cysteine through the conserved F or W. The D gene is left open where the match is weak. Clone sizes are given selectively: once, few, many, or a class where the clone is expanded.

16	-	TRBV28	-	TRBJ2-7	CASGGAATGENYEQYF	TGTGCCAGCGGGGGGGCGGCGACAGGGGAGAATTACGAGCAGTACTTC
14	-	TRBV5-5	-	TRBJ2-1	CASSLAGSYNEQFF	TGTGCCAGCAGCTTGGCAGGGTCCTACAATGAGCAGTTCTTC
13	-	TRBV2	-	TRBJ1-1	CASSYRDGTEAFF	TGTGCCAGCAGTTACAGGGATGGAACTGAAGCTTTCTTT
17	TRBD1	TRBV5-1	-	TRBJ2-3	CASSITHDRGISDTQYF	TGCGCCAGCAGCATAACCCACGACAGGGGGATTTCAGATACGCAGTATTTT
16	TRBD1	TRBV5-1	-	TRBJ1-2	CASSLGQGASIYGYTF	TGCGCCAGCAGCTTGGGACAGGGCGCATCTATCTATGGCTACACCTTC
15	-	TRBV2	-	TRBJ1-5	CASRFSRQGSQPQHF	TGTGCCAGCAGATTTTCTCGGCAGGGTAGCCAGCCCCAGCATTTT
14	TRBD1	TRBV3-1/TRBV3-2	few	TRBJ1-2	CASRNTGGGSGYTF	TGTGCCAGCAGGAATACAGGGGGAGGTTCTGGCTACACCTTC
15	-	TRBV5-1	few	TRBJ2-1	CASSQGLSSYNEQFF	TGCGCCAGCAGTCAGGGCCTCAGCTCCTACAATGAGCAGTTCTTC
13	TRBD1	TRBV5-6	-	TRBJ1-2	CASRRQGDYGYTF	TGTGCCAGCAGGCGACAGGGGGACTATGGCTACACCTTC
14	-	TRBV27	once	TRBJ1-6	CASSRSSYNSPLHF	TGTGCCAGCAGCCGGAGCTCCTATAATTCACCCCTCCACTTT
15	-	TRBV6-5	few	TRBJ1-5	CASSWGYTSGQPQHF	TGTGCCAGCAGCTGGGGCTACACATCGGGTCAGCCCCAGCATTTT
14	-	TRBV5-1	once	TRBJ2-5	CASSSSGEAETQYF	TGCGCCAGCAGCTCCTCGGGAGAGGCAGAGACCCAGTACTTC
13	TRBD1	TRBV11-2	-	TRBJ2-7	CASSFQGVDEQYF	TGTGCCAGCAGCTTTCAGGGGGTGGACGAGCAGTACTTC
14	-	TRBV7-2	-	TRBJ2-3	CASSLGRGSDTQYF	TGTGCCAGCAGCTTAGGGCGCGGGTCTGATACGCAGTATTTT
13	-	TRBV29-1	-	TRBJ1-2	CSVEKGDSRGYTF	TGCAGCGTTGAAAAGGGGGATAGTCGGGGCTACACCTTC
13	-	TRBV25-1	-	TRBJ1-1	CASSWALNTEAFF	TGTGCCAGCAGTTGGGCCCTGAACACTGAAGCTTTCTTT
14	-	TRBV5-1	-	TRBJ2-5	CASMGTGVGETQYF	TGCGCCAGCATGGGGACGGGAGTGGGAGAGACCCAGTACTTC
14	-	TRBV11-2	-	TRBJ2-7	CATMAGANSYEQYF	TGTGCCACAATGGCAGGGGCCAACTCCTACGAGCAGTACTTC
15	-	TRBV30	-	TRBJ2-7	CAWSVSHGIIYEQYF	TGTGCCTGGAGTGTTAGTCACGGTATCATCTACGAGCAGTACTTC
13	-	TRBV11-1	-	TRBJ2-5	CASSEGGGETQYF	TGTGCCAGCAGCGAAGGGGGGGGAGAGACCCAGTACTTC
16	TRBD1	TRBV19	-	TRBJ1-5	CASSKTTGGFNQPQHF	TGTGCCAGTAGCAAAACGACAGGGGGCTTCAATCAGCCCCAGCATTTT
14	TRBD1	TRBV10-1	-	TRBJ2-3	CASSDDRATDTQYF	TGCGCCAGCAGTGACGACAGGGCGACAGATACGCAGTATTTT
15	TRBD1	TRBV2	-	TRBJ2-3	CASSEKGAITDTQYF	TGTGCCAGCAGTGAAAAGGGGGCGATCACAGATACGCAGTATTTT
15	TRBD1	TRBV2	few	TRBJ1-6	CASVWGQGVGSPLHF	TGTGCCAGCGTCTGGGGACAGGGAGTCGGTTCACCCCTCCACTTT
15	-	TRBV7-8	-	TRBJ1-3	CASIPVGGSGNTIYF	TGTGCCAGCATCCCAGTGGGGGGATCTGGAAACACCATATATTTT
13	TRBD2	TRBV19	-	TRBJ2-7	CASRQTSGREQYF	TGTGCCAGTAGGCAGACTAGCGGGAGAGAGCAGTACTTC
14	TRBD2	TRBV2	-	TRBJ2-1	CASMERESGNEQFF	TGTGCCAGCATGGAGCGGGAGTCTGGCAATGAGCAGTTCTTC
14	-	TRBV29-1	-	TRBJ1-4	CSVAAWRSDEKLFF	TGCAGCGTTGCGGCCTGGAGGTCAGATGAAAAACTGTTTTTT
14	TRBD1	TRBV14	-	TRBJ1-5	CASSPDRVNQPQHF	TGTGCCAGCAGCCCGGACAGGGTTAATCAGCCCCAGCATTTT
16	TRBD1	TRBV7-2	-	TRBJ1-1	CASSLGQGASYTEAFF	TGTGCCAGCAGCCTTGGACAGGGGGCGAGTTATACTGAAGCTTTCTTT
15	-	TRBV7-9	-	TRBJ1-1	CASSLLPGRGTEAFF	TGTGCCAGCAGCTTACTCCCGGGGAGAGGGACTGAAGCTTTCTTT
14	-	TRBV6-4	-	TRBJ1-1	CASSSGGMNTEAFF	TGTGCCAGCAGTTCGGGGGGGATGAACACTGAAGCTTTCTTT
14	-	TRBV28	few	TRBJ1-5	CASSLSGRKEPQHF	TGTGCCAGCAGTTTAAGCGGCCGCAAAGAGCCCCAGCATTTT
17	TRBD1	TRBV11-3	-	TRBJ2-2	CASSPRGQGPTAGELFF	TGTGCCAGCAGCCCAAGAGGACAGGGGCCAACGGCCGGGGAGCTGTTTTTT
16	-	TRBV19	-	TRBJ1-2	CASSTRRQGWIYGYTF	TGTGCCAGTAGTACCAGAAGGCAGGGATGGATCTATGGCTACACCTTC
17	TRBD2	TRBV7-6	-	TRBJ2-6	CASSLVAGFSGANVLTF	TGTGCCAGCAGCTTAGTAGCGGGGTTCTCTGGGGCCAACGTCCTGACTTTC
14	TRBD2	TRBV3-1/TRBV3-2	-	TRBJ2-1	CASSPRTSGMMQFF	TGTGCCAGCAGCCCGAGGACTAGCGGGATGATGCAGTTCTTC
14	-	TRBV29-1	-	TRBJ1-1	CSVEFPGRNTEAFF	TGCAGCGTTGAATTTCCAGGCCGGAACACTGAAGCTTTCTTT
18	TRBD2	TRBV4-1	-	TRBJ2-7	CASSPSPSSGGLTYEQYF	TGCGCCAGCAGCCCGAGCCCGTCTAGCGGGGGCCTCACCTACGAGCAGTACTTC
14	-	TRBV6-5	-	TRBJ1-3	CASSSGGSGNTIYF	TGTGCCAGCAGCTCCGGGGGCTCTGGAAACACCATATATTTT
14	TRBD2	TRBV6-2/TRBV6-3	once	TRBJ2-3	CASSFLAGVDTQYF	TGTGCCAGCAGCTTTCTAGCGGGAGTAGATACGCAGTATTTT
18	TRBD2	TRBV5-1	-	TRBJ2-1	CASSTGTSGRAIYNEQFF	TGCGCCAGCAGCACAGGGACTAGCGGGAGGGCTATCTACAATGAGCAGTTCTTC
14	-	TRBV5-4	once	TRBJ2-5	CASSLPDTRETQYF	TGTGCCAGCAGCCTGCCGGACACGAGGGAGACCCAGTACTTC
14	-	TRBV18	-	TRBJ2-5	CASSPGPAQETQYF	TGTGCCAGCTCACCAGGGCCAGCTCAAGAGACCCAGTACTTC
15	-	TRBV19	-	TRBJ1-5	CASSTNGQPRQPQHF	TGTGCCAGTAGTACCAATGGACAGCCGAGGCAGCCCCAGCATTTT
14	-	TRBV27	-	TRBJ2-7	CASSSQQGHYEQYF	TGTGCCAGCAGTTCACAACAGGGCCACTACGAGCAGTACTTC
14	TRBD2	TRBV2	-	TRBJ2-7	CASSGGLAGGEQYF	TGTGCCAGCAGTGGGGGACTAGCGGGAGGCGAGCAGTACTTC
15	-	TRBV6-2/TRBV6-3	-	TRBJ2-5	CASSKGFGGQETQYF	TGTGCCAGCAGTAAAGGGTTCGGGGGCCAAGAGACCCAGTACTTC
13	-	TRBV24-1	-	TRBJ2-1	CATSGLAGDEQFF	TGTGCCACCAGTGGTCTAGCTGGCGATGAGCAGTTCTTC
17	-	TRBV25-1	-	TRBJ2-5	CASSEPEDSRYQETQYF	TGTGCCAGCAGTGAACCAGAGGACAGCCGGTACCAAGAGACCCAGTACTTC
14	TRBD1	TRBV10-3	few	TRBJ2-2	CAIRQGGNTGELFF	TGTGCCATCAGACAGGGGGGGAACACCGGGGAGCTGTTTTTT
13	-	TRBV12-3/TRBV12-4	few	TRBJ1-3	CASRQVSGNTIYF	TGTGCCAGCAGACAGGTCTCTGGAAACACCATATATTTT
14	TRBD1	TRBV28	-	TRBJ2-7	CASVHGTGLFEQYF	TGTGCCAGCGTCCACGGGACAGGGCTATTCGAGCAGTACTTC
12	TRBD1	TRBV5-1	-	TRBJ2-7	CASSGRQGPKRF	TGCGCCAGCAGCGGCCGACAGGGCCCAAAGAGATTC
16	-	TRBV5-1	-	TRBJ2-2	CASSFGREPNTGELFF	TGCGCCAGCAGCTTCGGACGGGAACCGAACACCGGGGAGCTGTTTTTT
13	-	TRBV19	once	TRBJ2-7	CATSRGWSYEQYF	TGTGCCACCTCCAGGGGCTGGAGCTACGAGCAGTACTTC